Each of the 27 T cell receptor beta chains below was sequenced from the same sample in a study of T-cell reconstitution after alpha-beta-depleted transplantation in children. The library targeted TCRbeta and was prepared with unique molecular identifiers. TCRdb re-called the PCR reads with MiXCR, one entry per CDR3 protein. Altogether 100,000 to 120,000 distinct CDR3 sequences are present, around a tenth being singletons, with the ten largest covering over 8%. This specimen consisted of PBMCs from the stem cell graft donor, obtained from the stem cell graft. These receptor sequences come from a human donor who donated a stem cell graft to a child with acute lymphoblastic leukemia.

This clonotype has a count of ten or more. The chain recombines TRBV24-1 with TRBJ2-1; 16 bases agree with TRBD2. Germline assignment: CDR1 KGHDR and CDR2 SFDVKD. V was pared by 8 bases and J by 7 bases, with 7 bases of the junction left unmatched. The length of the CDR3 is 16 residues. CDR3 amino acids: CATNLGLAGGTNEQFF. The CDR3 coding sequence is TGTGCCACCAACCTGGGACTAGCGGGAGGGACAAATGAGCAGTTCTTC.

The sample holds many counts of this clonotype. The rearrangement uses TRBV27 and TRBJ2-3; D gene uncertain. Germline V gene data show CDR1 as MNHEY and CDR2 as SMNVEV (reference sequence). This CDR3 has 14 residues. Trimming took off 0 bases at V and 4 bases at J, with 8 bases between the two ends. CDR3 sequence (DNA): TGTGCCAGCAGTTTATCGCAACTTCCAGATACGCAGTATTTT. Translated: CASSLSQLPDTQYF.

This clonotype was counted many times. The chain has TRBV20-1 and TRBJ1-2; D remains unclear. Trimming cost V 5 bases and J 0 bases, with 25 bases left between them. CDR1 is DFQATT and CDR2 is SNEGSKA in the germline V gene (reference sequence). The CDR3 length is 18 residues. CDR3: CSAGITLGVTGTNYGYTF. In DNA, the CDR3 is TGCAGTGCTGGAATAACATTGGGCGTAACTGGAACTAACTATGGCTACACCTTC.

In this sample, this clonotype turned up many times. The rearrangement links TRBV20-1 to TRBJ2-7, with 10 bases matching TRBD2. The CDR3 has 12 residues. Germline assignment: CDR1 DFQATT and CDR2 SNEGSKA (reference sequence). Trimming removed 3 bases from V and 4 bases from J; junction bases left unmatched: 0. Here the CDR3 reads CSARTSGYEQYF. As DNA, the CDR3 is TGCAGTGCTAGGACTAGCGGGTACGAGCAGTACTTC.

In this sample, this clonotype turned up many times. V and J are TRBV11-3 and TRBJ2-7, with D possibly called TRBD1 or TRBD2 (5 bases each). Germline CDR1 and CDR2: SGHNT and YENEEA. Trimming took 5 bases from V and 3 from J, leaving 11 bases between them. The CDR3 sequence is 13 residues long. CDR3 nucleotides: TGTGCCAGCAGCCCGGGACCACTCTACGAGCAGTACTTC. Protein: CASSPGPLYEQYF.

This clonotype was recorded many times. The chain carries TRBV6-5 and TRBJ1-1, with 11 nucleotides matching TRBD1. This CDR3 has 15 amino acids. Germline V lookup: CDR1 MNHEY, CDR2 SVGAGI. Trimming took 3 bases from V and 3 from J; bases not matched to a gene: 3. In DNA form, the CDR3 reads TGTGCCAGCAGTTATGGGGACAGGGGGGACACTGAAGCTTTCTTT. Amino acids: CASSYGDRGDTEAFF.

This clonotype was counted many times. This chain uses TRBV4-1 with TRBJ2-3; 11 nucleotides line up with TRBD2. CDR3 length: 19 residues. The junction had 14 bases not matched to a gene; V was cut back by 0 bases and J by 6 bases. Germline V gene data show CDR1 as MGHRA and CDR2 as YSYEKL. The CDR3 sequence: CASSQDQVSSGGYQDTQYF. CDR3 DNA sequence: TGCGCCAGCAGCCAAGATCAGGTGTCTAGCGGGGGGTATCAGGATACGCAGTATTTT.

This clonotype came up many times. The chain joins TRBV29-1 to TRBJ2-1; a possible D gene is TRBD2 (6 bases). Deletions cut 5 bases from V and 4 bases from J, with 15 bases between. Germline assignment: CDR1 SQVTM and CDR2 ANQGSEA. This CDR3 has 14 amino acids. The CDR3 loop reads CSVWRANTYNEQFF. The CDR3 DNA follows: TGCAGCGTTTGGAGGGCCAACACTTACAATGAGCAGTTCTTC.

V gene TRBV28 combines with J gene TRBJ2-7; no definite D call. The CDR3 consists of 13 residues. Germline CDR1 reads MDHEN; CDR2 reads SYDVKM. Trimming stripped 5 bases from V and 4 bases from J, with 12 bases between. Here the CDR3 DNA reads TGTGCCAGCAGTCCTCGGCTGTGGTACGAGCAGTACTTC. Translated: CASSPRLWYEQYF.

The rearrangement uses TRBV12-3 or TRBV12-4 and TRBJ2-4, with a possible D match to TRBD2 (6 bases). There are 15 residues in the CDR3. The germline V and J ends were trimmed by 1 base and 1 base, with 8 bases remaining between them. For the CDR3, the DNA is TGTGCCAGCAGTTTAGGACGGGGGGCCAAAAACATTCAGTACTTC. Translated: CASSLGRGAKNIQYF.

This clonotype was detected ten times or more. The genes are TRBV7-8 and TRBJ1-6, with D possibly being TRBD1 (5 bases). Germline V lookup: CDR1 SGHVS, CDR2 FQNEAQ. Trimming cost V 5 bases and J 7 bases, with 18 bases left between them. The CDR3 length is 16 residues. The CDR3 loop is CASSAPPGTPNSPLHF. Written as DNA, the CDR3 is TGTGCCAGCAGCGCACCCCCCGGGACCCCCAATTCACCCCTCCACTTT. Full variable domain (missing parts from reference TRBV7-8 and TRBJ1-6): GAGVSQSPRYKVAKRGQDVALRCDPISGHVSLFWYQQALGQGPEFLTYFQNEAQLDKSGLPSDRFFAERPEGSVSTLKIQRTQQEDSAVYLCASSAPPGTPNSPLHFGNGTRLTVT.

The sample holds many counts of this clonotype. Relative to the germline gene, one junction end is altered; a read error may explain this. The CDR3 DNA reads as TGTTCCAGCAGATCTAGGGGTGGAACTGAAGCTTTCTTT. Residues: CSSRSRGGTEAFF. The chain links TRBV12-3 or TRBV12-4 to TRBJ1-1, with D perhaps TRBD1 (5 bases). The CDR3 has 13 amino acids.

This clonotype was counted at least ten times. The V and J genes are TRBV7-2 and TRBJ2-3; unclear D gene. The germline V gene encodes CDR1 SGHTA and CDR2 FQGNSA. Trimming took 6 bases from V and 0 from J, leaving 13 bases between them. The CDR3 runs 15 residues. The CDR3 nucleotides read TGTGCCAGCAGACTCGACTCGTCTAGCACAGATACGCAGTATTTT. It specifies CASRLDSSSTDTQYF.

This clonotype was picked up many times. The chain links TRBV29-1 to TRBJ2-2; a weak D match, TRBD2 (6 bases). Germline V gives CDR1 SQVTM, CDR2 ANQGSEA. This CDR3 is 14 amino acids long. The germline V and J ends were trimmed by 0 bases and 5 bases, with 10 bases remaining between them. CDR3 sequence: CSVEERDGTGELFF. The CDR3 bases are TGCAGCGTTGAAGAGCGGGACGGGACCGGGGAGCTGTTTTTT.

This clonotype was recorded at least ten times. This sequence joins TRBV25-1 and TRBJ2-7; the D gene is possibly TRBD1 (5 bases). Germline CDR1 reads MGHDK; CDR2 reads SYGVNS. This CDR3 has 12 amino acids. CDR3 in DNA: TGTGCGAGTAGGACAAACGCCTACGAGCAGTACTTC. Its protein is CASRTNAYEQYF.

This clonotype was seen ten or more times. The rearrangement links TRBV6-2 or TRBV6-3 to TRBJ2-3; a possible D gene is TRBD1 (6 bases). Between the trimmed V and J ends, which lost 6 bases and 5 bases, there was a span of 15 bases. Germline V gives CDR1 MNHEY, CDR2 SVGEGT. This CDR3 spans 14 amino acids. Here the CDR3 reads CASRDSRVLDTQYF. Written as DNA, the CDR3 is TGTGCCAGCAGGGACAGTAGAGTTCTAGATACGCAGTATTTT.

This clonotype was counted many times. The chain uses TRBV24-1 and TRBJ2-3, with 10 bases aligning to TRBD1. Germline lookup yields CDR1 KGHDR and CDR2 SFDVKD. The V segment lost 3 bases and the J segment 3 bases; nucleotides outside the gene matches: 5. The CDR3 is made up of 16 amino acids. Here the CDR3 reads CATSDRRTGGTDTQYF. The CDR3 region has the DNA TGTGCCACCAGTGATCGTCGGACAGGGGGGACAGATACGCAGTATTTT.

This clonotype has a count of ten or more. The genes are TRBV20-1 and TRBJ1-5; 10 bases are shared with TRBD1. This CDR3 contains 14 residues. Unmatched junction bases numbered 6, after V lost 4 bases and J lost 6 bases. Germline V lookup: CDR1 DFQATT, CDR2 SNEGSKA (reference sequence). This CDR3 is CSATGQGVGQPQHF. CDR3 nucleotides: TGCAGTGCTACCGGACAGGGGGTAGGTCAGCCCCAGCATTTT.

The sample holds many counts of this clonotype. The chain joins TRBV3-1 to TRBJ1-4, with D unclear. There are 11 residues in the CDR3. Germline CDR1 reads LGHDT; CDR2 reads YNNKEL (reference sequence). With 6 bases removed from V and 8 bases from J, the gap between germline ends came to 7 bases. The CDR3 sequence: CASRRGEKLFF. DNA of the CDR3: TGTGCCAGCAGGAGAGGCGAAAAACTGTTTTTT.

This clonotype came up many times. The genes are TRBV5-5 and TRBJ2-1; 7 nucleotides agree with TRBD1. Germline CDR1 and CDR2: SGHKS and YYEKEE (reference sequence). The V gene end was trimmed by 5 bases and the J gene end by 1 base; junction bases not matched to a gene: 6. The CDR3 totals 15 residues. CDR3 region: CASSSGQASYNEQFF. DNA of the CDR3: TGTGCCAGCAGTTCTGGACAGGCATCCTACAATGAGCAGTTCTTC.

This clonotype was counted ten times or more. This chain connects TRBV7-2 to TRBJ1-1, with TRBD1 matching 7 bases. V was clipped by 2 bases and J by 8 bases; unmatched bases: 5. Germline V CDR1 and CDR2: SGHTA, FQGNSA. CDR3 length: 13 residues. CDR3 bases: TGTGCCAGCAGCTTAACCAGGGGGGGAGAAGCTTTCTTT. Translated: CASSLTRGGEAFF.

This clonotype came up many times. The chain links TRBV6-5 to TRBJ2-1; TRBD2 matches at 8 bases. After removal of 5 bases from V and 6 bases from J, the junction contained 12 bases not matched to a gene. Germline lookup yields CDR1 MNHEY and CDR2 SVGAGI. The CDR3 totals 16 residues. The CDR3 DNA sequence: TGTGCCAGCAGTCCGAAGGGCGGGGGGTCCGTCAATGAGCAGTTCTTC. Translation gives CASSPKGGGSVNEQFF.

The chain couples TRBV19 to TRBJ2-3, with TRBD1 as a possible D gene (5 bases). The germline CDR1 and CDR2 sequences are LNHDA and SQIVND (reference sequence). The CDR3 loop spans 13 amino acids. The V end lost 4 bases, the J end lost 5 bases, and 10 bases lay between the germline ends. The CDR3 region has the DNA TGTGCCAGTAGTACCCAGGGTGGAGATACGCAGTATTTT. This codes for CASSTQGGDTQYF.

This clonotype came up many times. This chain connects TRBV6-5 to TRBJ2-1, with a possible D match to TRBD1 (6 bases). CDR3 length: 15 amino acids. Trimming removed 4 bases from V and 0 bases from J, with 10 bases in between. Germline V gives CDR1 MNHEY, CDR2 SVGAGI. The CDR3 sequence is CASSFRTVSYNEQFF. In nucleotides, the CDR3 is TGTGCCAGCAGTTTTCGGACAGTCTCCTACAATGAGCAGTTCTTC.

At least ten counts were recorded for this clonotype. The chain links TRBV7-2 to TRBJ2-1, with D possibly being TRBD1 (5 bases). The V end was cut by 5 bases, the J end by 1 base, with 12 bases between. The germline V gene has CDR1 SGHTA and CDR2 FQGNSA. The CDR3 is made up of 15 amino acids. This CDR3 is CASSATAFSYNEQFF. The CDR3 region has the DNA TGTGCCAGCAGCGCGACAGCATTTTCCTACAATGAGCAGTTCTTC.

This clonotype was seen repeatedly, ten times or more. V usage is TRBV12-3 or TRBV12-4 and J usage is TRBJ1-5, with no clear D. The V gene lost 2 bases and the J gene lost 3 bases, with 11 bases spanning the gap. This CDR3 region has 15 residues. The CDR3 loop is CASSLNSRLNQPQHF. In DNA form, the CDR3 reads TGTGCCAGCAGTTTAAACAGCCGCCTCAATCAGCCCCAGCATTTT.

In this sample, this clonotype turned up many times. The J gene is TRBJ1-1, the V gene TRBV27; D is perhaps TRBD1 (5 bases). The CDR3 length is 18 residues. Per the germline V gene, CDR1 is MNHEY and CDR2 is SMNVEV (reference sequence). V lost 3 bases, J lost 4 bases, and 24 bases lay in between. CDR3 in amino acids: CASSFPHLGRGRGTEAFF. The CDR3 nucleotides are TGTGCCAGCAGTTTCCCCCACTTGGGACGGGGACGGGGCACTGAAGCTTTCTTT.